This T cell receptor (beta chain) was captured in a study of neurological immune-mediated disorders. About this clonotype itself: Because the CDR3's place on the DNA is in doubt, the DNA is left out and the CDR3 is given as listed by TCRdb.

Synthesis of cDNA was carried out by template-switch 5'RACE. The reaction used 10-nucleotide random UMIs. Each CDR3 protein gets one entry after TCRdb re-called the 5' RACE reads with MiXCR. The data contain tens of thousands of distinct CDR3 sequences, roughly 15% of them seen just once; the ten biggest clones take up 6.8%. Germline V gene lookup returns CDR1 SEHNR and CDR2 FQNEAQ (reference sequence). The CDR3 contains 21 residues when both ends are counted. The J gene is TRBJ1-1, the V gene TRBV7-9. This TCR was sampled from a woman in her forties or fifties in good health. The sequenced material came from PBMCs. The CDR3 reads CASSFYICSARRGQTNTEAFF.